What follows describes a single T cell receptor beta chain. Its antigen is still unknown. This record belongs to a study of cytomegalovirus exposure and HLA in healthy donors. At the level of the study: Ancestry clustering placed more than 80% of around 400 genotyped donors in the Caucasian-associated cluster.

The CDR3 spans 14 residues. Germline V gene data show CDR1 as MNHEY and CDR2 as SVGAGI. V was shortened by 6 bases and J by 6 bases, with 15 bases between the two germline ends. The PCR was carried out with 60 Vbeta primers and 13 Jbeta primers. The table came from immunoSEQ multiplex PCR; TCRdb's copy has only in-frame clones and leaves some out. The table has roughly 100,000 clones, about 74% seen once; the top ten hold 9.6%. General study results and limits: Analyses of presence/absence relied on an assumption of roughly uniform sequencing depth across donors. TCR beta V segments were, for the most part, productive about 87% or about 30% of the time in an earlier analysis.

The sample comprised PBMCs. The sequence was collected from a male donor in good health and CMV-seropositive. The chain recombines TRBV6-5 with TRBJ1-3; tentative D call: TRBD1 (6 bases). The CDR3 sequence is CASRRGGEENTIYF. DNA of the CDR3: TGTGCCAGCAGAAGAGGGGGAGAGGAAAACACCATATATTTT.